This T cell receptor (beta chain) was sequenced in a study of CD8 T cells in ankylosing spondylitis. Broader study findings: In ankylosing spondylitis blood, a motif of seven to nine highly homologous TCR beta variants appeared characteristic. Existing reports had already noted some motif variants in reactive arthritis synovial fluid and blood.

This clonotype was found many times. What it binds is not known. The CDR3 has 12 residues. V lost 0 bases to trimming and J lost 8 bases; unmatched junction nucleotides: 0. In germline, CDR1 is SGDLS, CDR2 YYNGEE. TCRdb re-called the 5' RACE reads through MiXCR, storing one row per CDR3 protein. This table holds approximately 24,000 distinct CDR3 sequences, 2% to 3% found once. The V and J genes are TRBV9 and TRBJ1-1, with TRBD1 matching 8 bases. Sequencing was done on a sample of blood, either unsorted or a sorted T cell fraction (not recorded which). This TCR was sampled from a female donor with ankylosing spondylitis or in good health (not recorded which). The CDR3 DNA follows: TGTGCCAGCAGCGTAGGGACAGGGGAAGCTTTCTTT. Its translation: CASSVGTGEAFF. Full variable domain (remainder filled in from reference TRBV9 and TRBJ1-1): DSGVTQTPKHLITATGQRVTLRCSPRSGDLSVYWYQQSLDQGLQFLIQYYNGEERAKGNILERFSAQQFPDLHSELNLSSLELGDSALYFCASSVGTGEAFFGQGTRLTVV.